Listed here are 27 T cell receptor beta chains from one sample, sequenced in a study of Graves' ophthalmopathy and Graves' hyperthyroidism. The sequenced template was RNA, covering the TCR beta CDR3 region. HTBI primers primed a first-round RT-PCR, and a second-round multiplex PCR followed. Via MiXCR, TCRdb re-called the multiplex PCR reads, giving one row per CDR3 protein. The sample comprises around 670,000 distinct CDR3 sequences, roughly 40% of which are singletons, and approximately 46% rests with the top ten. The sample was peripheral blood. These receptors were taken from an adult man with Graves' ophthalmopathy.

The gene calls are TRBV7-9 and TRBJ2-5; 8 bases match TRBD2. Germline-derived CDR1 and CDR2 are SEHNR and FQNEAQ (reference sequence). The CDR3 is made up of 16 amino acids. J gave up 2 bases and V 6 bases, and 11 bases lay outside the gene matches. The CDR3 DNA follows: TGTGCCAGCAGTCTCGGACCCGCGGGAGGACAAGAGACCCAGTACTTC. This sequence encodes CASSLGPAGGQETQYF.

The chain combines TRBV2 with TRBJ2-3; TRBD2 matches at 13 bases. The CDR3 runs 14 residues. V lost 8 bases and J lost 1; bases outside the gene matches: 0. Germline CDR1 and CDR2: SNHLY and FYNNEI. The CDR3 region has the DNA TGTGCCAGCGGACTAGCGGGGGGCACAGATACGCAGTATTTT. This translates into CASGLAGGTDTQYF.

The chain couples TRBV29-1 to TRBJ1-3; D perhaps matches TRBD1 (5 bases). Trimming shortened V by 1 base and J by 3 bases, and 7 bases separated the two germline ends. Germline CDR1 reads SQVTM; CDR2 reads ANQGSEA. The CDR3 loop spans 13 amino acids. CDR3 in DNA: TGCAGCGTTGAAGGGGGGGGTGGAAACACCATATATTTT. This encodes CSVEGGGGNTIYF.

This clonotype occurred many times. The chain uses TRBV7-9 and TRBJ1-6; 10 bases line up with TRBD1. The CDR3 runs to 13 residues. V dropped 6 bases and J dropped 7; count of bases not matched to a gene: 0. The germline gives CDR1 SEHNR, CDR2 FQNEAQ (reference sequence). The CDR3 DNA sequence: TGTGCCAGCAGGGGACAGGGGAATTCACCCCTCCACTTT. Translating it yields CASRGQGNSPLHF.

The chain couples TRBV20-1 to TRBJ2-7, with a weak D call TRBD2 (6 bases). Per germline, CDR1 DFQATT and CDR2 SNEGSKA (reference sequence). This CDR3 spans 13 amino acids. V was shortened by 1 base and J by 6 bases, with 13 bases between the two germline ends. CDR3 DNA sequence: TGCAGTGCTAGAGGGCGGGAAAGTTCCGAGCAGTACTTC. As protein: CSARGRESSEQYF.

This clonotype was found many times. V is TRBV2 and J is TRBJ1-3, with a possible D match to TRBD1 (5 bases). Germline values: CDR1 SNHLY, CDR2 FYNNEI. The CDR3 is 13 amino acids. V was shortened by 4 bases and J by 8 bases, with 12 bases between the two germline ends. The CDR3 DNA reads TGTGCCAGCAGTGGTACAAGGGGACACACCATATATTTT. Protein sequence: CASSGTRGHTIYF. The entire variable domain, with the rest obtained from reference TRBV2 and TRBJ1-3, is as follows: EPEVTQTPSHQVTQMGQEVILRCVPISNHLYFYWYRQILGQKVEFLVSFYNNEISEKSEIFDDQFSVERPDGSNFTLKIRSTKLEDSAMYFCASSGTRGHTIYFGEGSWLTVV.

This clonotype was seen a handful of times. This chain links TRBV7-3 with TRBJ1-5, with 11 bases that match TRBD1. V dropped 0 bases and J dropped 6; count of bases not matched to a gene: 4. The CDR3 spans 16 residues. From germline, CDR1 is SGHTA and CDR2 FQGTGA. CDR3: CASSLTGQGVAQPQHF. The CDR3 DNA reads TGTGCCAGCAGCTTAACGGGACAGGGGGTTGCTCAGCCCCAGCATTTT.

This clonotype has only a few counts. V usage is TRBV7-6 and J usage is TRBJ1-4, with 8 bases aligning to TRBD1. The CDR3 extends over 16 amino acids. Looked up from germline, CDR1 is SGHVS and CDR2 is FNYEAQ. Trimming took 5 bases from V and 5 from J; bases not matched to a gene: 10. CDR3: CASSPEGRGPNEKLFF. The CDR3 DNA is TGTGCCAGCAGCCCCGAGGGCAGGGGGCCGAATGAAAAACTGTTTTTT. The full variable domain, rest sourced from reference TRBV7-6 and TRBJ1-4, is GAGVSQSPRYKVTKRGQDVALRCDPISGHVSLYWYRQALGQGPEFLTYFNYEAQQDKSGLPNDRFSAERPEGSISTLTIQRTEQRDSAMYRCASSPEGRGPNEKLFFGSGTQLSVL.

This rearrangement joins TRBV11-2 to TRBJ1-2; 7 bases match TRBD1. The junction had 18 bases not matched to a gene; V was cut back by 6 bases and J by 8 bases. The germline gives CDR1 SGHAT, CDR2 FQNNGV. The CDR3 has 16 amino acids. In DNA form, the CDR3 reads TGTGCCAGCAGTTATAGGGGACACCGACAGGGTATCGGCTACACCTTC. Protein: CASSYRGHRQGIGYTF.

The chain joins TRBV25-1 to TRBJ1-4; 9 positions match TRBD1. V lost 6 bases, J lost 6 bases, and 11 bases stayed unmatched. The germline V gene has CDR1 MGHDK and CDR2 SYGVNS. CDR3 length: 16 residues. Here the CDR3 DNA reads TGTGCCAGCAGCCTCCGGACAGGGGCTGGTTATGAAAAACTGTTTTTT. Translated, it gives CASSLRTGAGYEKLFF.

This clonotype was seen a handful of times. Here the CDR3 DNA reads TGCAGTGCCCCCAGGACAGGGTACGAGCAGTACTTC. This translates into CSAPRTGYEQYF. The V call is TRBV20-1, the J call TRBJ2-7; TRBD1 matches 8 bases. Losses at the gene ends were 6 bases for V and 4 bases for J; bases not matched to a gene: 5. Germline-derived CDR1 and CDR2 are DFQATT and SNEGSKA (reference sequence). The CDR3 loop spans 12 amino acids.

The DNA of the CDR3 is TGCGCCAGCAGCTACGGGACAGGAGAGACCCAGTACTTC. Amino acids: CASSYGTGETQYF. This rearrangement joins TRBV5-1 to TRBJ2-5, with 8 bases lining up with TRBD1. Germline CDR1 is SGHRS and CDR2 is YFSETQ. Germline trimming cut 3 bases from V and 4 bases from J; bases unmatched to any gene: 2. The CDR3 consists of 13 residues.

The chain joins TRBV5-1 to TRBJ2-5; D might be TRBD1 or TRBD2, each matching 6 bases. CDR3 length equals 14 residues. Germline-derived CDR1 and CDR2 are SGHRS and YFSETQ. Trimming took 4 bases from V and 5 from J, leaving 15 bases between them. CDR3 region: CASSGSGAPETQYF. The CDR3 DNA reads as TGCGCCAGCAGCGGTTCGGGGGCCCCGGAGACCCAGTACTTC.

With regard to this clonotype: At one boundary the junction diverges from the germline segment, which might be a read error. The chain uses TRBV10-3 and TRBJ1-2; D gene unclear. CDR1 and CDR2 from the germline V gene are ENHRY and SYGVKD. The CDR3 spans 12 residues. The CDR3 protein is CASSSVDYGYTF. In nucleotides, the CDR3 is TGTGCCAGCAGTTCGGTAGATTATGGCTACACCTTC.

CDR3 residues: CASSLRFQPQYF. In DNA form, the CDR3 reads TGTGCCAGCAGTTTGCGTTTTCAGCCCCAGTACTTC. This chain joins TRBV12-3 or TRBV12-4 and TRBJ2-5; D ambiguous. The CDR3 is 12 amino acids. Trimming removed 3 bases from V and 9 bases from J, with 11 bases in between.

Worth noting for this clonotype: One base away lies a much larger clone, so this may be a sequencing read error. This chain connects TRBV24-1 to TRBJ1-5, with no clear D. CDR1 is KGHDR, CDR2 SFDVKD, per germline. CDR3 size: 10 residues. The CDR3 loop is CASGIQPRHF. CDR3 nucleotide sequence: TGTGCCAGCGGTATTCAGCCCCGGCATTTT.

The chain is built from TRBV5-1 and TRBJ2-2; D might be TRBD2 (5 bases). V was pared by 2 bases and J by 6 bases, with 17 bases between. CDR1 is SGHRS, CDR2 YFSETQ, per germline. The CDR3 runs to 16 residues. For the CDR3, the DNA is TGCGCCAGCAGCTTTGGAGCGGCCGGTCTCTCCGGGGAGCTGTTTTTT. It translates to CASSFGAAGLSGELFF.

The chain employs TRBV14 and TRBJ2-7, with D unresolved. The CDR3 spans 14 residues. V lost 4 bases and J 0 bases, leaving 10 bases between the germline ends. Germline-derived CDR1 and CDR2 are SGHDN and FVKESK. The CDR3 DNA reads as TGTGCCAGCAGCCGAAGACACCTCTCCTACGAGCAGTACTTC. It specifies CASSRRHLSYEQYF.

This clonotype turned up a few times. The genes are TRBV10-3 and TRBJ2-2; D uncertain. The CDR3 sequence is 16 residues long. The germline V gene encodes CDR1 ENHRY and CDR2 SYGVKD. V lost 4 bases to trimming and J lost 4 bases, with 16 bases between them. The CDR3 sequence: CAISAPHMVITGELFF. In DNA form, the CDR3 reads TGTGCCATCAGTGCTCCCCACATGGTTATCACCGGGGAGCTGTTTTTT.

This clonotype occurred many times. The chain links TRBV5-1 to TRBJ1-6, with 8 bases aligning to TRBD1. V shed 2 bases and J 7 bases; nucleotides not matched to a gene: 2. Per the germline V gene, CDR1 is SGHRS and CDR2 is YFSETQ. This CDR3 comprises 14 residues. CDR3: CASSFDRGNSPLHF. DNA of the CDR3: TGCGCCAGCAGCTTTGACAGGGGAAATTCACCCCTCCACTTT.

The chain couples TRBV7-9 to TRBJ2-2; D tentatively fits TRBD1 or TRBD2 (5 bases each). Germline assignment: CDR1 SEHNR and CDR2 FQNEAQ (reference sequence). V lost 5 bases and J 5 bases, leaving 12 bases between the germline ends. The CDR3 spans 14 residues. The CDR3 here is CASSEGSRTGELFF. For the CDR3, the DNA is TGTGCCAGCAGCGAGGGGTCGCGGACCGGGGAGCTGTTTTTT.

This clonotype turned up a few times. This chain joins TRBV15 and TRBJ2-3; 12 nucleotides line up with TRBD2. V shed 1 base and J 5 bases; nucleotides not matched to a gene: 4. This CDR3 spans 16 amino acids. Germline values: CDR1 LNHNV, CDR2 YYDKDF (reference sequence). CDR3: CATSRASGGARDTQYF. DNA of the CDR3: TGTGCCACCAGCAGAGCTAGCGGGGGGGCCAGAGATACGCAGTATTTT.

This clonotype was recorded at least ten times. This chain joins TRBV25-1 and TRBJ1-2; 7 nucleotides agree with TRBD1. Germline V gene sequence: CDR1 MGHDK, CDR2 SYGVNS. CDR3 length equals 15 residues. Trimming took 4 bases from V and 2 from J; bases not matched to a gene: 7. The CDR3 DNA sequence: TGTGCCAGCAGTGCCCCAGACAGGGCGAACTATGGCTACACCTTC. Protein: CASSAPDRANYGYTF.

This chain joins TRBV20-1 and TRBJ2-5; D perhaps matches TRBD2 (6 bases). CDR1 and CDR2 from the germline V gene are DFQATT and SNEGSKA (reference sequence). Trimming shortened V by 6 bases and J by 2 bases, and 10 bases separated the two germline ends. The CDR3 is 12 amino acids. In DNA form, the CDR3 reads TGCAGTGCCGCGGCGGGGCAAGAGACCCAGTACTTC. This gives the protein CSAAAGQETQYF.

This clonotype was found a few times. The V call is TRBV24-1, the J call TRBJ2-7; TRBD1 agrees at 10 bases. The V gene end was trimmed by 4 bases and the J gene end by 4 bases; junction bases not matched to a gene: 6. CDR1 is KGHDR and CDR2 is SFDVKD in the germline V gene. The CDR3 is 15 residues long. CDR3 sequence reads: CATSDPGTGAYEQYF. The DNA for the CDR3 is TGTGCCACCAGTGACCCAGGGACAGGGGCGTACGAGCAGTACTTC.

This sequence joins TRBV25-1 and TRBJ2-3; no definite D call. In germline, CDR1 is MGHDK, CDR2 SYGVNS. The CDR3 length is 15 residues. V lost 3 bases, J lost 4 bases, and 14 bases lay in between. The CDR3 protein is CASSDRTEDSDTQYF. As DNA, the CDR3 is TGTGCCAGCAGTGATCGTACAGAGGATTCAGATACGCAGTATTTT.

This clonotype was counted at least ten times. The CDR3 DNA reads TGTGCCAGCAGCTGGGGACTAGCGGGAGACAAGCAGTACTTC. The encoded protein is CASSWGLAGDKQYF. The chain links TRBV7-6 to TRBJ2-7; 14 nucleotides agree with TRBD2. CDR3 length: 14 residues. The germline gives CDR1 SGHVS, CDR2 FNYEAQ. J gave up 8 bases and V 4 bases, and 4 bases lay outside the gene matches.